A selection of T cell receptor beta chains follows, all from one sample in a study of cytomegalovirus exposure and HLA in healthy donors. The protocol was immunoSEQ multiplex PCR, while the TCRdb copy is restricted to in-frame clones and leaves out a portion. The repertoire holds some 82,000 clones, 84% seen once, with roughly 2.3% in the top ten. The sequencing input was PBMCs. The source of these receptors is a woman in her forties or fifties in good health and CMV-seronegative. CDR3s include the opening cysteine and the closing phenylalanine or tryptophan. The D gene is left open where the match is weak. A row's size may be missing; if present it is once, few, many or a size class.

d_gene	len	v_gene	j_gene	abundance	CDR3nt	CDR3aa
.	13	TRBV2	TRBJ2-7	.	TGTGCCAGCAGTGAAATGGCGGGATACGAGCAGTACTTC	CASSEMAGYEQYF
.	14	TRBV7-2	TRBJ2-2	.	TGTGCCAGCATCCGACAGGCGAACACCGGGGAGCTGTTTTTT	CASIRQANTGELFF
.	16	TRBV4-1	TRBJ1-2	.	TGCGCCAGCAGCCAAGCTGAGACAGCCGCGGGATCGGGCTACACCTTC	CASSQAETAAGSGYTF
TRBD2	16	TRBV27	TRBJ2-1	.	TGTGCCAGCAGTTTAAGTACTAGCGGAGCCTACAGTGAGCAGTTCTTC	CASSLSTSGAYSEQFF
.	15	TRBV5-4	TRBJ2-1	.	TGTGCCAGCAGCAAGGACACCGAAGTCCCAATGGAGCAGTTCTTC	CASSKDTEVPMEQFF
.	14	TRBV5-4	TRBJ2-7	.	TGTGCCAGCAGCTTTGACGACAGCTCCTACGAGCAGTACTTC	CASSFDDSSYEQYF
TRBD2	14	TRBV6-1	TRBJ2-7	.	TGTGCCACTTCCGGAAGCGGGGGTTCCTACGAGCAGTACTTC	CATSGSGGSYEQYF
TRBD1	14	TRBV9	TRBJ1-5	.	TGTGCCAGCAGCCAAGGGACAGGGGGACAGCCCCAGCATTTT	CASSQGTGGQPQHF
TRBD1	16	TRBV6-1	TRBJ1-2	.	TGTGCCAGCAGCGAAACCGGGACAGGGGCTTACTATGGCTACACCTTC	CASSETGTGAYYGYTF
TRBD1	18	TRBV29-1	TRBJ2-7	few	TGCAGCGTTGAAGTTGGAGGGGGGAACCGGGACAGGGGCTACGAGCAGTACTTC	CSVEVGGGNRDRGYEQYF
.	14	TRBV30	TRBJ2-6	.	TGTGCCTGGAGTATAGAACCTGGGGCCAACGTCCTGACTTTC	CAWSIEPGANVLTF
.	14	TRBV5-1	TRBJ2-3	.	TGCGCCAGCAGCTTGGGTGGCCCCACAGATACGCAGTATTTT	CASSLGGPTDTQYF
TRBD2	17	TRBV7-8	TRBJ2-2	.	TGTGCCAGCAGCTTAGGTCTAGCGGCGTTGGGCACCGGGGAGCTGTTTTTT	CASSLGLAALGTGELFF
.	15	TRBV27	TRBJ1-1	.	TGTGCCAGCAGTTCCCGGACAGTTTTAACGGCTGAAGCTTTCTTT	CASSSRTVLTAEAFF
TRBD1	15	TRBV28	TRBJ2-1	.	TGTGCCAGCAGCGAATCAGGGGGTAGCTACAATGAGCAGTTCTTC	CASSESGGSYNEQFF